These T cell receptor beta chains were read from a single sample in a study of blood T cells in healthy people across ages. TCRdb reanalysed the 5' RACE reads using MiXCR and keeps one entry per CDR3 protein. The sample consists of about 1.1 million distinct CDR3 sequences, approximately 38% of them appearing once. What was sequenced was blood. Receptors originate from a young man in good health. Both conserved end residues are trimmed from each CDR3.

>12|TRBV12-3/TRBV12-4
VSSPRVLGNEQY
>11|TRBV6-5
ASSRQGATEAF
>11|TRBV27
ASRGLYSYEQY
>11|TRBV25-1
ASSEWLNTEAF
>13|TRBV9
ASSAGTDSYNERF
>14|TRBV20-1
SARYRRTGMINEQY
>13|TRBV4-1
ASSPRVGTGEKLF
>12|TRBV20-1
SAESRGPSYEQY
>13|TRBV5-1
ASSLDQGLNYGYT
>15|TRBV7-9
ASSLAGGVRATDTQY
>12|TRBV29-1
SVVNRLERPEAF
>12|TRBV4-1
ASSQVQGEGGYT
>12|TRBV5-1
ASSPAWDGYGYT
>14|TRBV20-1
SASGAGGPIYNEQF
>9|TRBV27
ASTSGFEQF
>11|TRBV7-2
ASSDGPSFPAF
>10|TRBV5-4
ASSVYGGDSY
>9|TRBV29-1
SVGRAYGYT
>13|TRBV20-1
SARALLGTPYEQY
>12|TRBV6-1
ASTRDGIQETQY
>11|TRBV20-1
SARSQGEETQY
>14|TRBV6-6
ASSDPPRQGNQPQH
>14|TRBV7-2
ASSLVLWGSYNEQY
>13|TRBV6-5
ASSYSPGRGETQY
>13|TRBV20-1
SARPRDNSNQPQH
>13|TRBV27
ASSPTTTGGTEAF
>10|TRBV11-2
ASGRGTGELF
>11|TRBV7-2
ACSKTEVSEQY
>13|TRBV9
ASSVSGTGGAEQY
>15|TRBV18
ASSPGQGLVVGEKLF
>12|TRBV7-2
ASSFPRDSSPLH
>11|TRBV7-2
ASSLTQLYEQY
>13|TRBV27
ASSPLSATNYGYT
>11|TRBV5-6
ASSLGGGPGYT
>14|TRBV20-1
SARATTGIPYNEQF
>10|TRBV10-3
AIREGADTQY
>9|TRBV12-5
ASGSGITQY
>15|TRBV6-5
ASSYSKDSWDGYGYT
>14|TRBV7-8
VSSLVKTGPANEQY
>13|TRBV7-9
ASSSTGANNEKLF
>13|TRBV18
ASSPLENMNTEAF
>10|TRBV12-3/TRBV12-4
AGSLAQQIQY
>14|TRBV20-1
SARDSRRGDNPPLH
>15|TRBV10-3
AISESIVLTRVYEQY
>14|TRBV5-4
ASSGGTSGGSDTQY
>11|TRBV20-1
SASSGRTPEQY
>13|TRBV4-3
ASSQAGLAANIQY
>13|TRBV3-1
ASSQDLGDHNEQF
>12|TRBV3-1
ASSQYEGGTEAF
>10|TRBV3-1
ASRFGQGEAF
>11|TRBV12-3/TRBV12-4
ASSEEVDQPQH
>14|TRBV20-1
SAPGLAGLRTDTQY
>15|TRBV29-1
SVETTGPQSSYNEQF
>11|TRBV24-1
AAGLNGNYGYT